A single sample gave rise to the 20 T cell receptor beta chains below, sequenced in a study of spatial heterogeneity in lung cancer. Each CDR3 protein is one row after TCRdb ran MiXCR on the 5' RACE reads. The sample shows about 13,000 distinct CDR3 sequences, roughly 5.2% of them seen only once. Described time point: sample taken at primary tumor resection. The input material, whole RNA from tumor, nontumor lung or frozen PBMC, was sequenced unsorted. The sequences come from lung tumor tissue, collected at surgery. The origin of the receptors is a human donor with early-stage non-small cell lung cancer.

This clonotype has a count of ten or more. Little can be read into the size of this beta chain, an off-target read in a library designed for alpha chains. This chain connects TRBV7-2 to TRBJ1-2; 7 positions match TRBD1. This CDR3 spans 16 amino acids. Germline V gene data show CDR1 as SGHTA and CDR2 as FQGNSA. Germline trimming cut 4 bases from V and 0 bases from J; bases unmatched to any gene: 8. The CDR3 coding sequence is TGTGCCAGCAGCTCCCCCGGGACAGCAACTAACTATGGCTACACCTTC. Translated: CASSSPGTATNYGYTF.

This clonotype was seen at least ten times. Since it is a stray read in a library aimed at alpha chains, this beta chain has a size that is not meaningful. The CDR3 DNA reads TGTGCCACCAGCAGAGGGACAGGTAGTTTCCTGCCCCAGCATTTT. Its protein is CATSRGTGSFLPQHF. This chain links TRBV15 with TRBJ1-5, with TRBD1 matching over 7 bases. Losses at the gene ends were 1 base for V and 9 bases for J; bases not matched to a gene: 9. This CDR3 spans 15 amino acids. Germline-derived CDR1 and CDR2 are LNHNV and YYDKDF (reference sequence).

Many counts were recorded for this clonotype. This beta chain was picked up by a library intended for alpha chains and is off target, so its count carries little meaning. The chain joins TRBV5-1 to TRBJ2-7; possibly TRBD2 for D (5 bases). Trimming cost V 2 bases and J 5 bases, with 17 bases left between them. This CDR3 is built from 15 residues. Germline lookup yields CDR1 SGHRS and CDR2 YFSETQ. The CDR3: CASSFGPERVHEQYV. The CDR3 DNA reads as TGCGCCAGCAGCTTCGGACCGGAGAGGGTCCACGAGCAGTACGTC.

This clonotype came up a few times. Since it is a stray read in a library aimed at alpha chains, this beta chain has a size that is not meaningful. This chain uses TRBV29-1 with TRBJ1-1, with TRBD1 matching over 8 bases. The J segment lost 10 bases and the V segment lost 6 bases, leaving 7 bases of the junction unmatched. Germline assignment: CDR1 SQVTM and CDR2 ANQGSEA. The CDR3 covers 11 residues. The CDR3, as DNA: TGCAGCGTGGGACAGGAACTGCGAGCTTTCTTT. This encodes CSVGQELRAFF.

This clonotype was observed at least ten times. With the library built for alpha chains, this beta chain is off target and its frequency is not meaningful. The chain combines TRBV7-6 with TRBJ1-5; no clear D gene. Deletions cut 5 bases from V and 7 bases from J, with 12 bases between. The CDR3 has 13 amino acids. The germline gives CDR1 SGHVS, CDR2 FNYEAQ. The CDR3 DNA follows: TGTGCCAGCAGCCTAGGAAGGTGGCAGCCCCAGCATTTT. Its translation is CASSLGRWQPQHF.

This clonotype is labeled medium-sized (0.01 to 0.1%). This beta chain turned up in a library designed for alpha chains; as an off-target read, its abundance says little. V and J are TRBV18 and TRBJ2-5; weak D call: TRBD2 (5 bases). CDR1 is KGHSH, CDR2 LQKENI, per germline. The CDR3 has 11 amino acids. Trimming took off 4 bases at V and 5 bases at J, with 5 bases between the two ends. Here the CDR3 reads CASSRGETQYF. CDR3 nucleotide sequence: TGTGCCAGCTCACGAGGGGAGACCCAGTACTTC.

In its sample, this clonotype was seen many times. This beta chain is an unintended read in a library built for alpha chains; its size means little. CDR3 coding DNA: TGTGCCAGCAGCTCCGACAGGGCCCCCTACACTGAAGCTTTCTTT. Translation: CASSSDRAPYTEAFF. The chain employs TRBV12-3 or TRBV12-4 and TRBJ1-1; 7 bases align to TRBD1. The trim removed 6 bases at V and 3 bases at J, leaving 10 bases unmatched. The CDR3 consists of 15 residues.

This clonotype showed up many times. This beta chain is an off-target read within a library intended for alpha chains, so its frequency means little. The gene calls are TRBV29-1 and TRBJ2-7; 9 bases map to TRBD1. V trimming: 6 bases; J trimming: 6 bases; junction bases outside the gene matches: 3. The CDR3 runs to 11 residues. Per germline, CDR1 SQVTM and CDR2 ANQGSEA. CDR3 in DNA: TGCAGCGTGGGACAGGGTGGCGAGCAGTACGTC. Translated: CSVGQGGEQYV.

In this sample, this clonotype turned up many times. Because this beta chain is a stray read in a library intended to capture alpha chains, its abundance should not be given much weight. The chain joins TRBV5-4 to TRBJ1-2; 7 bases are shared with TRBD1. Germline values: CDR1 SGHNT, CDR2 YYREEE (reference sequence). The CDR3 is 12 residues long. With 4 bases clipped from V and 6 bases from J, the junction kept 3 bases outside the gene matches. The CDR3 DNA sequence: TGTGCCAGCAGCAGAGGACAGGATGGCTACACCTTC. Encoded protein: CASSRGQDGYTF. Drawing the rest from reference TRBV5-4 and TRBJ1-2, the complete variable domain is ETGVTQSPTHLIKTRGQQVTLRCSSQSGHNTVSWYQQALGQGPQFIFQYYREEENGRGNFPPRFSGLQFPNYSSELNVNALELDDSALYLCASSRGQDGYTFGSGTRLTVV.

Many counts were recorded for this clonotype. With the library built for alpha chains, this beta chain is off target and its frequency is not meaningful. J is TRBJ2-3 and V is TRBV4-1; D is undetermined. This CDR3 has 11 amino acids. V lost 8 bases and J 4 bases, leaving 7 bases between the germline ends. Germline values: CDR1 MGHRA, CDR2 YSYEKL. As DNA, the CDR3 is TGCGCCAGCCCTAGGGCAGATACGCAGTATTTT. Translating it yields CASPRADTQYF.

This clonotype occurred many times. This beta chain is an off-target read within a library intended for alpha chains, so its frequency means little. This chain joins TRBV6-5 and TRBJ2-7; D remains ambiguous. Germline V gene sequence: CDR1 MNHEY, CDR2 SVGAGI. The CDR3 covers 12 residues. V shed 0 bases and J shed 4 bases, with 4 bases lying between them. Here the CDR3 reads CASSYSPYEQYF. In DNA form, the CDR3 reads TGTGCCAGCAGTTACTCACCGTACGAGCAGTACTTC.

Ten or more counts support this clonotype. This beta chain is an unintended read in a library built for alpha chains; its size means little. This CDR3 is CASSAGTGGRDTQYF. CDR3 sequence (DNA): TGTGCCAGCAGCGCCGGGACAGGGGGCAGAGATACGCAGTATTTT. The chain has TRBV7-2 and TRBJ2-3; 12 bases match TRBD1. V lost 5 bases to trimming and J lost 5 bases; unmatched junction nucleotides: 5. CDR3 length: 15 residues. Germline V lookup: CDR1 SGHTA, CDR2 FQGNSA.

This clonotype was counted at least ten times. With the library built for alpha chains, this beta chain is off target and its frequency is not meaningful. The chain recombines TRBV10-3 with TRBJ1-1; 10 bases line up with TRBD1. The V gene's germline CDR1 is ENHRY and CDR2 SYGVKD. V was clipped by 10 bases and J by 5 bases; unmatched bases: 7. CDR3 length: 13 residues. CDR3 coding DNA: TGTGCCACCTCGACAGGGGGCCGGACTGAAGCTTTCTTT. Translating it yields CATSTGGRTEAFF.

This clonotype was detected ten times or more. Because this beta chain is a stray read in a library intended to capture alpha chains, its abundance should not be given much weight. The CDR3: CASSRNPEGKDTQYF. CDR3 DNA: TGTGCCAGCAGTCGCAACCCGGAGGGGAAAGATACGCAGTATTTT. V and J are TRBV7-6 and TRBJ2-3, with D possibly matching TRBD2 (6 bases). Germline V gene sequence: CDR1 SGHVS, CDR2 FNYEAQ. The CDR3 extends over 15 amino acids. Trimming shortened V by 6 bases and J by 5 bases, and 18 bases separated the two germline ends.

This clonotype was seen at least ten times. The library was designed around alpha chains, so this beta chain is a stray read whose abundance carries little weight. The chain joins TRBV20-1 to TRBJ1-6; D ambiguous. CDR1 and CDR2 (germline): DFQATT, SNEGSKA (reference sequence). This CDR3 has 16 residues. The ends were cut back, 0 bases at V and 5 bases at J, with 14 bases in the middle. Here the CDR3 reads CSARDLTKGDNSPLHF. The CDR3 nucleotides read TGCAGTGCTAGAGATTTGACTAAAGGAGATAATTCACCCCTCCACTTT.

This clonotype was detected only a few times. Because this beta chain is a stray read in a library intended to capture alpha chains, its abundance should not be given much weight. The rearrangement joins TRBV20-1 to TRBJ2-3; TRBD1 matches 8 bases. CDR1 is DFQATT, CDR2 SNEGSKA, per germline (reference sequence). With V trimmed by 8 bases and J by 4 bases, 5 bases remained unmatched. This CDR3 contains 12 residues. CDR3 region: CSWTGLADTQYF. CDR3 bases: TGCAGTTGGACAGGGCTAGCAGATACGCAGTATTTT.

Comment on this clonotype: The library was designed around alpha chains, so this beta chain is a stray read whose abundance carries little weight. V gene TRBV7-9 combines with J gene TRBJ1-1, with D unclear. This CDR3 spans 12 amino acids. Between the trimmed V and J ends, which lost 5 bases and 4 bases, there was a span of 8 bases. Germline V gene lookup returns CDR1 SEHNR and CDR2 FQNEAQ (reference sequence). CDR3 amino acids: CASSPRSTEAFF. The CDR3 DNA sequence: TGTGCCAGCAGCCCTCGCAGCACTGAAGCTTTCTTT.

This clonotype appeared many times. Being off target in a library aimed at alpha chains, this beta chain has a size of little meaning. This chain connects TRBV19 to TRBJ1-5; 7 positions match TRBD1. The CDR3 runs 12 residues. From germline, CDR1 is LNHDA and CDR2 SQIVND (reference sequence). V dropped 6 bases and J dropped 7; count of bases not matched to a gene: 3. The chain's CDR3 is CASSDRVQPQHF. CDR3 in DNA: TGTGCCAGTAGCGACAGGGTCCAGCCCCAGCATTTT. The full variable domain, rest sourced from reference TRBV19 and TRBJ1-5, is DGGITQSPKYLFRKEGQNVTLSCEQNLNHDAMYWYRQDPGQGLRLIYYSQIVNDFQKGDIAEGYSVSREKKESFPLTVTSAQKNPTAFYLCASSDRVQPQHFGDGTRLSIL.

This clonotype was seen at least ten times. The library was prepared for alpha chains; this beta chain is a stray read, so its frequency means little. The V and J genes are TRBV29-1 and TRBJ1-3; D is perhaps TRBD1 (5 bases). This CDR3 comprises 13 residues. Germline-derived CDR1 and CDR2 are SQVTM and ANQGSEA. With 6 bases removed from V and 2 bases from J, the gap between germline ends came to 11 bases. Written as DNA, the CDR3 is TGCAGCGTAATGGGGGTAGCTGGAAACACCATATATTTT. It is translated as CSVMGVAGNTIYF.

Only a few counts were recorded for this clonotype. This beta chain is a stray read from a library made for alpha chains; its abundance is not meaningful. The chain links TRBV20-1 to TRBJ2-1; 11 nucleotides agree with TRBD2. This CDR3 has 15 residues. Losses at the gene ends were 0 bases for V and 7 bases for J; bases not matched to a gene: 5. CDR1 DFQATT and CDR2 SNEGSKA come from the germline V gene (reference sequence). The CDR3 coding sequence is TGCAGTGCTAGAGATTCGGCTAGCGGGAGGAATGAGCAGTTCTTC. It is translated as CSARDSASGRNEQFF.